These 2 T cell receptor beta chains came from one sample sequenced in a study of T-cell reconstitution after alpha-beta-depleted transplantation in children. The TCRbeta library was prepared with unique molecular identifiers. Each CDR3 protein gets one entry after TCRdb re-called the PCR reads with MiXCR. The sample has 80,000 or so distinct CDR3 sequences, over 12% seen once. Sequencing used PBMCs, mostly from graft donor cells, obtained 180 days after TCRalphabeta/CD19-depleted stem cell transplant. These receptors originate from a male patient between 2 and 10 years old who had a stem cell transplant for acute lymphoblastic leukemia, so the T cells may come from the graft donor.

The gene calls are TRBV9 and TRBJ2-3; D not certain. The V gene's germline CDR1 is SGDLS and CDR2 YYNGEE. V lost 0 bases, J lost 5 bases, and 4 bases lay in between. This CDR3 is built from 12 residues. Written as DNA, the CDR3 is TGTGCCAGCAGCGTAGAAAAAGATACGCAGTATTTT. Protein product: CASSVEKDTQYF.

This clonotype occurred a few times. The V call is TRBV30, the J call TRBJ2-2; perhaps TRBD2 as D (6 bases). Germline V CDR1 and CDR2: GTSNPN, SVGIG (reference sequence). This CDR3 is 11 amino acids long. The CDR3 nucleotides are TGTGCTGCTTGGGGGGCCGGGGAGCTGTTTTTT. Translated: CAAWGAGELFF.